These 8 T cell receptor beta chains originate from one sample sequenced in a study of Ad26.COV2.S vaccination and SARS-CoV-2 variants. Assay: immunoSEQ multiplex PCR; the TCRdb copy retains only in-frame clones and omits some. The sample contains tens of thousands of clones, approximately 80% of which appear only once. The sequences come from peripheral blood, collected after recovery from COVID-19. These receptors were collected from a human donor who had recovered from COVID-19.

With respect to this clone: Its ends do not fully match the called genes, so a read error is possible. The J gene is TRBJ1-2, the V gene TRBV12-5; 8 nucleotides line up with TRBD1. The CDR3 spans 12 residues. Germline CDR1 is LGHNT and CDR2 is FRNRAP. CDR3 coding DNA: TGTGCTAGTGGTTTGGTACCCGGGACAGGCCAATTC. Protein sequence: CASGLVPGTGQF.

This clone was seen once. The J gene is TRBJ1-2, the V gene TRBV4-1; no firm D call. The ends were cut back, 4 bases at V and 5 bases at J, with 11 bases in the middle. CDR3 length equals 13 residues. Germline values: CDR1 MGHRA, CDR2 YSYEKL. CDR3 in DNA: TGCGCCAGCAGCCCCCTGGGAGGGTATGGCTACACCTTC. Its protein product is CASSPLGGYGYTF.

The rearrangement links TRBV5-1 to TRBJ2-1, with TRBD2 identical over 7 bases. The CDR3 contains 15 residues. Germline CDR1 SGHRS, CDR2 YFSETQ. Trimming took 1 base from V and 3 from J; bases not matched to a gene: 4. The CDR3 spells CASSLISGHYNEQFF. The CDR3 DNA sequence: TGCGCCAGCAGCTTGATTAGCGGGCACTACAATGAGCAGTTCTTC.

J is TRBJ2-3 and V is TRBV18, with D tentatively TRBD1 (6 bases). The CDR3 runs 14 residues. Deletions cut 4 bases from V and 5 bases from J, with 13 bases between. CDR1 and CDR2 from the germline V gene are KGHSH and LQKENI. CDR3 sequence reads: CASSLHRERDTQYF. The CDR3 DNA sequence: TGTGCCAGCTCACTCCACAGGGAAAGAGATACGCAGTATTTT.

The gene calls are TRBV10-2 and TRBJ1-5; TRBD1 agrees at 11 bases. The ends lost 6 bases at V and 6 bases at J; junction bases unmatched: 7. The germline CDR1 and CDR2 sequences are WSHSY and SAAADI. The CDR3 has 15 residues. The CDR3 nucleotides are TGCGCCAGCAGAGGACAGGGGGCGATTAGTCAGCCCCAGCATTTT. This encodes CASRGQGAISQPQHF.

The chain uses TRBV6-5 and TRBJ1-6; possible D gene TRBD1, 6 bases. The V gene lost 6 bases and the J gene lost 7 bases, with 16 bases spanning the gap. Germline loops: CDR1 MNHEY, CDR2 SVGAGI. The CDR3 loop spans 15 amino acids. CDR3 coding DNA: TGTGCCAGCAGCCCGGCGACAGGCTCAAATTCACCCCTCCACTTT. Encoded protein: CASSPATGSNSPLHF.

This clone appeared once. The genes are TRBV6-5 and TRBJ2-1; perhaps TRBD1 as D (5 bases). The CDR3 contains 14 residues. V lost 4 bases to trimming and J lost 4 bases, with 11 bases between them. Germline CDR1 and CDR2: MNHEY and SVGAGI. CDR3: CASSSRQGYNEQFF. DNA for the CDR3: TGTGCCAGCAGTTCCCGGCAGGGTTACAATGAGCAGTTCTTC.

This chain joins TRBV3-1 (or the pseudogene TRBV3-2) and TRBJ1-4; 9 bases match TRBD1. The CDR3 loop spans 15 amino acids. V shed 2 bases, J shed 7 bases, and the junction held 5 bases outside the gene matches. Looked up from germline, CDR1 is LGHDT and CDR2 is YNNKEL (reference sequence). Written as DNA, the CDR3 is TGTGCCAGCAGCCAAAGGACAGGGGTGGTTGAAAAACTGTTTTTT. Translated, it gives CASSQRTGVVEKLFF.